Listed below are T cell receptor beta chains from one sample, sequenced in a study of blood T cells in healthy people across ages. TCRdb reanalysed the 5' RACE reads using MiXCR and keeps one entry per CDR3 protein. The data show about 1.7 million distinct CDR3 sequences, with about 28% seen just once and about 8% held by the top ten. The sample consisted of blood. These TCRs come from a woman aged 30 to 39 in good health. Both conserved end residues are part of each CDR3. A D gene is named only where the DNA matches it firmly. Size is omitted from some rows. Given values are once, few, many or a class for expanded clones.

V	J	D	size	DNA	CDR3
TRBV4-2	TRBJ2-7	TRBD1	many	TGTGCCAGCAGCCAGGGACAGGACGGTGAGCAGTACTTC	CASSQGQDGEQYF
TRBV27	TRBJ1-2	-	-	TGTGCCAGCAGTACCCTCAGGGGTACTAACTATGGCTACACCTTC	CASSTLRGTNYGYTF
TRBV7-8	TRBJ2-6	-	few	TGTGCCAGCAGCTTAATGTTTGGGGGGGCCAACGTCCTGACTTTC	CASSLMFGGANVLTF
TRBV20-1	TRBJ2-1	-	-	TGCAGTGCTAGAGATGCGTTTGGAAGGGTTGAGCAGTTCTTC	CSARDAFGRVEQFF
TRBV6-2/TRBV6-3	TRBJ2-7	TRBD1	-	TGTGCCAGCGACAGGGCCCGTGGGAAGCAGTACTTC	CASDRARGKQYF
TRBV5-5	TRBJ2-1	TRBD1	few	TGTGCCAGCAACCCCGGGACAGGCTCCTACAATGAGCAGTTCTTC	CASNPGTGSYNEQFF
TRBV29-1	TRBJ2-1	-	-	TGCAGCGTTGAAGATCCGGTAAAGCAGTTCTTC	CSVEDPVKQFF
TRBV27	TRBJ2-4	-	few	TGTGCCAGCAGTAGGGGGGACCCCCACTCTCAGTACTTC	CASSRGDPHSQYF
TRBV19	TRBJ1-1	-	few	TGTGCCAGTAGTATATCTCCGAGGGACAACACTGAAGCTTTCTTT	CASSISPRDNTEAFF
TRBV27	TRBJ2-7	-	few	TGTGCCAGCAGTTTCCTTGGGCCCACCCTAGGACCCTACGAGCAGTACTTC	CASSFLGPTLGPYEQYF
TRBV10-3	TRBJ2-1	TRBD2	few	TGTGCCATCAGCGGGACTAGCGGGACATACACTGAGCAGTTCTTC	CAISGTSGTYTEQFF
TRBV6-5	TRBJ1-2	-	-	TGTGCCAGCAGATCCACGGACAGTTTTATCTATGGCTACACCTTC	CASRSTDSFIYGYTF
TRBV5-6	TRBJ2-3	TRBD2	many	TGTGCCAGCAGTTGGGGACTAGTTGATACGCAGTATTTT	CASSWGLVDTQYF
TRBV28	TRBJ2-7	TRBD1	many	TGTGCCAGCAGTACCACTCGGGACAGTCCCTACGAGCAGTACTTC	CASSTTRDSPYEQYF
TRBV4-1	TRBJ2-4	-	-	TGCGCCAGCAGCCAAGATGCGGGGTTGAGCATTCAGTACTTC	CASSQDAGLSIQYF
TRBV7-8	TRBJ2-7	-	-	TGTGCCAGCAGCTTAGGGGAACAGGACACCTACGAGCAGTACTTC	CASSLGEQDTYEQYF
TRBV30	TRBJ2-5	TRBD2	-	TGTGCCTGGATCATCAGCGGGGGCGAGACCCAGTACTTC	CAWIISGGETQYF
TRBV5-1	TRBJ2-5	TRBD2	many	TGCGCCAGCAGCTTGGAACTAGCGGGGGAAGAGACCCAGTACTTC	CASSLELAGEETQYF